Below are 25 T cell receptor beta chains sequenced from a single sample in a study of human T cells and chemical hapten exposure. In TCRdb, the RACE reads were re-called with MiXCR into one record per CDR3 protein. Of over 300,000 distinct CDR3 sequences in the sample, approximately 5.1% are singletons; the top ten hold 2.6%. Time point denoted: pre-sensitization, week 0. Treatment meaning: therapeutic diphenylcyclopropenone sensitization with weekly scalp DPC. The sample here was whole blood, taken in connection with sensitization to the hapten diphenylcyclopropenone (DPC). The source of these receptors is a woman aged 45-60 years with alopecia areata. Some clones in this sample may be carry-over from other donors' samples.

This clonotype was counted ten times or more. This chain joins TRBV3-1 and TRBJ2-1; 9 bases line up with TRBD1. Per the germline V gene, CDR1 is LGHDT and CDR2 is YNNKEL (reference sequence). Unmatched junction bases numbered 5, after V lost 3 bases and J lost 8 bases. The CDR3 length is 14 residues. In DNA form, the CDR3 reads TGTGCCAGCAGCCAGGGACAGGGAAGGGATGAGCAGTTCTTC. Amino acids: CASSQGQGRDEQFF.

This clonotype was observed a few times. CDR3 amino acids: CASSSRDNYNSPLHF. The CDR3 DNA reads as TGTGCCAGCAGCTCCCGGGACAATTATAATTCACCCCTCCACTTT. The chain employs TRBV7-9 and TRBJ1-6; weak D call: TRBD1 (6 bases). Germline CDR1 and CDR2: SEHNR and FQNEAQ (reference sequence). The CDR3 covers 15 residues. The germline V and J ends were trimmed by 4 bases and 4 bases, with 11 bases remaining between them.

The rearrangement uses TRBV28 and TRBJ2-7; TRBD2 might be the D (5 bases). This CDR3 is built from 15 residues. The V gene's germline CDR1 is MDHEN and CDR2 SYDVKM. V was pared by 5 bases and J by 6 bases, with 20 bases between. The CDR3 DNA sequence: TGTGCCAGCAGTCCTTTTCTAGAAGGACTCCGCGAGCAGTACTTC. Translating gives CASSPFLEGLREQYF.

This chain joins TRBV3-1 and TRBJ2-2; D is unclear. Germline CDR1 is LGHDT and CDR2 is YNNKEL (reference sequence). The CDR3 totals 14 residues. V shed 3 bases and J shed 2 bases, with 7 bases lying between them. The CDR3: CASSQGYNTGELFF. The CDR3 DNA is TGTGCCAGCAGCCAGGGCTATAACACCGGGGAGCTGTTTTTT.

There are a few counts of this clonotype. The genes are TRBV6-5 and TRBJ1-1; no definite D call. The V end was cut by 0 bases, the J end by 4 bases, with 12 bases between. Per the germline V gene, CDR1 is MNHEY and CDR2 is SVGAGI. The length of the CDR3 is 15 residues. The CDR3 nucleotides are TGTGCCAGCAGTTACTCGCCGGGCCTAGGCACTGAAGCTTTCTTT. It specifies CASSYSPGLGTEAFF.

The chain recombines TRBV28 with TRBJ2-7; D call uncertain. Trimming pared 8 bases from V and 3 bases from J, leaving 17 bases between. The CDR3 totals 14 residues. Looked up from germline, CDR1 is MDHEN and CDR2 is SYDVKM. In nucleotides, the CDR3 is TGTGCCAGCCGAGCCCAGACAAGATACTACGAGCAGTACTTC. Translation gives CASRAQTRYYEQYF.

CDR3 coding DNA: TGTGCCAGCAGTGAAGAAGGACAGCCGAACACTGAAGCTTTCTTT. Translation: CASSEEGQPNTEAFF. V usage is TRBV2 and J usage is TRBJ1-1; D is possibly TRBD1 (6 bases). CDR3 size: 15 residues. Germline V CDR1 and CDR2: SNHLY, FYNNEI. Trimming pared 1 base from V and 1 base from J, leaving 10 bases between.

This clonotype was picked up many times. The gene calls are TRBV15 and TRBJ1-1; D unclear. This CDR3 is built from 12 residues. Germline CDR1 reads LNHNV; CDR2 reads YYDKDF (reference sequence). Trimming cost V 5 bases and J 6 bases, with 10 bases left between them. CDR3 region: CATSLPPAEAFF. For the CDR3, the DNA is TGTGCCACCAGCCTTCCCCCCGCTGAAGCTTTCTTT.

V gene TRBV7-6 combines with J gene TRBJ2-1; 10 nucleotides align to TRBD2. CDR1 is SGHVS and CDR2 is FNYEAQ in the germline V gene. CDR3 length: 18 amino acids. Trimming took 4 bases from V and 4 from J; bases not matched to a gene: 13. In DNA, the CDR3 is TGTGCCAGCAGCTCCTTATCGCGACTAGCGGGCCCATACAATGAGCAGTTCTTC. It specifies CASSSLSRLAGPYNEQFF.

This clonotype was seen a handful of times. The rearrangement joins TRBV20-1 to TRBJ1-1; D not certain. This CDR3 comprises 14 residues. V was trimmed by 1 base and J by 0 bases, leaving 9 bases between them. From germline, CDR1 is DFQATT and CDR2 SNEGSKA (reference sequence). CDR3 coding DNA: TGCAGTGCTAGAGGGACTCCCTTGAACACTGAAGCTTTCTTT. Its translation is CSARGTPLNTEAFF.

In its sample, this clonotype was seen many times. The rearrangement links TRBV20-1 to TRBJ2-7; possibly TRBD2 for D (5 bases). This CDR3 contains 14 residues. CDR1 is DFQATT, CDR2 SNEGSKA, per germline (reference sequence). Between the trimmed V and J ends, which lost 5 bases and 0 bases, there was a span of 14 bases. CDR3 DNA: TGCAGTGCTTCGAACGAGGGAAGCTCCTACGAGCAGTACTTC. The encoded protein is CSASNEGSSYEQYF.

This clonotype was observed many times. The V gene is TRBV18, the J gene TRBJ2-5; no clear D gene. V gave up 8 bases and J gave up 2 bases, with 15 bases separating them. Germline V CDR1 and CDR2: KGHSH, LQKENI. CDR3 size: 14 residues. The chain's CDR3 is CASHHLTGQETQYF. In DNA, the CDR3 is TGTGCCAGCCATCACCTCACCGGGCAAGAGACCCAGTACTTC.

This sequence joins TRBV28 and TRBJ2-7; 8 bases align to TRBD1. Germline CDR1 is MDHEN and CDR2 is SYDVKM. The junction had 5 bases not matched to a gene; V was cut back by 7 bases and J by 0 bases. CDR3 size: 14 residues. The CDR3 DNA reads TGTGCCAGCATAGAGGACAGGGCCTCCTACGAGCAGTACTTC. Translating gives CASIEDRASYEQYF.

This clonotype was detected ten times or more. The chain uses TRBV9 and TRBJ2-3; 9 bases agree with TRBD1. Germline V CDR1 and CDR2: SGDLS, YYNGEE. V gave up 4 bases and J gave up 5 bases; unmatched junction bases: 8. The CDR3 is 15 amino acids. The CDR3 reads CASSPEQGAGDTQYF. The CDR3 DNA is TGTGCCAGCAGCCCAGAACAGGGGGCAGGAGATACGCAGTATTTT.

The chain links TRBV5-1 to TRBJ1-1; D is perhaps TRBD1 (5 bases). Germline CDR1 and CDR2: SGHRS and YFSETQ. The CDR3 covers 15 residues. V was cut by 4 bases and J by 5 bases, with 18 bases left in between. CDR3 residues: CASSPRKGPSTEAFF. In nucleotides, the CDR3 is TGCGCCAGCAGCCCCCGAAAGGGGCCATCTACTGAAGCTTTCTTT.

This clonotype was seen a handful of times. The chain is built from TRBV9 and TRBJ1-1, with 7 bases fitting TRBD1. The length of the CDR3 is 15 residues. In germline, CDR1 is SGDLS, CDR2 YYNGEE. V shed 0 bases, J shed 5 bases, and the junction held 7 bases outside the gene matches. The CDR3 loop is CASSVEWTGQTEAFF. In nucleotides, the CDR3 is TGTGCCAGCAGCGTAGAATGGACAGGCCAGACTGAAGCTTTCTTT.

This clonotype was recorded many times. This sequence joins TRBV12-5 and TRBJ2-1; D is possibly TRBD1 (5 bases). The CDR3 loop spans 11 amino acids. Germline CDR1 reads LGHNT; CDR2 reads FRNRAP. The DNA of the CDR3 is TGTGCCCATGGTACAGGCAATGAGCAGTTCTTC. Its translation: CAHGTGNEQFF. The full variable domain, its missing parts supplied by reference TRBV12-5 and TRBJ2-1, is DARVTQTPRHKVTEMGQEVTMRCQPILGHNTVFWYRQTMMQGLELLAYFRNRAPLDDSGMPKDRFSAEMPDATLATLKIQPSEPRDSAVYFCAHGTGNEQFFGPGTRLTVL.

This clonotype has more than one count but fewer than ten. The chain uses TRBV27 and TRBJ2-7, with a possible D match to TRBD1 (6 bases). Germline V gives CDR1 MNHEY, CDR2 SMNVEV (reference sequence). CDR3 size: 14 residues. Trimming stripped 4 bases from V and 2 bases from J, with 12 bases between. This CDR3 is CASSSRDTPYEQYF. The CDR3 nucleotides read TGTGCCAGCAGTTCCCGGGACACGCCCTACGAGCAGTACTTC.

This rearrangement joins TRBV7-9 to TRBJ1-1; D is ambiguous. CDR3 size: 14 residues. Trimming shortened V by 1 base and J by 3 bases, and 9 bases separated the two germline ends. CDR1 and CDR2 from the germline V gene are SEHNR and FQNEAQ (reference sequence). CDR3 in amino acids: CASSLEGIDTEAFF. The DNA for the CDR3 is TGTGCCAGCAGCTTAGAGGGCATAGACACTGAAGCTTTCTTT.

This clonotype was observed a few times. J is TRBJ2-7 and V is TRBV5-4; D may be TRBD2 (7 bases). V was clipped by 7 bases and J by 7 bases, with 21 bases between them. Per the germline V gene, CDR1 is SGHNT and CDR2 is YYREEE (reference sequence). The CDR3 totals 14 residues. The CDR3 reads CASSGWGGRREQYF. CDR3 nucleotide sequence: TGTGCCAGCTCTGGCTGGGGGGGCCGTCGGGAGCAGTACTTC.

This clonotype was counted a few times. V and J are TRBV2 and TRBJ1-2; 7 bases are shared with TRBD1. Germline V gene sequence: CDR1 SNHLY, CDR2 FYNNEI. The trim removed 8 bases at V and 4 bases at J, leaving 1 base unmatched. The CDR3 loop spans 11 amino acids. Written as DNA, the CDR3 is TGTGCCAGCGGGACAGTCTATGGCTACACCTTC. The encoded protein is CASGTVYGYTF.

The chain links TRBV5-1 to TRBJ2-1, with 7 bases matching TRBD2. Losses at the gene ends were 3 bases for V and 6 bases for J; bases not matched to a gene: 6. The CDR3 has 14 amino acids. CDR1 is SGHRS and CDR2 is YFSETQ in the germline V gene. CDR3 nucleotide sequence: TGCGCCAGCAGCTCCCAGGGCGGGGGCAATGAGCAGTTCTTC. This encodes CASSSQGGGNEQFF.

Ten or more counts support this clonotype. The V gene is TRBV11-1, the J gene TRBJ2-7, with 9 positions matching TRBD2. The germline V gene has CDR1 SGHAT and CDR2 FQDESV (reference sequence). V lost 5 bases to trimming and J lost 6 bases; unmatched junction nucleotides: 5. The CDR3 is 13 residues long. CDR3 sequence reads: CASSDGTSREQYF. The CDR3 nucleotides read TGTGCCAGCAGCGACGGGACTAGCCGCGAGCAGTACTTC.

This clonotype was seen at least ten times. The chain couples TRBV29-1 to TRBJ2-5; unclear D gene. V was clipped by 8 bases and J by 5 bases, with 15 bases between them. Per the germline V gene, CDR1 is SQVTM and CDR2 is ANQGSEA. This CDR3 has 12 residues. The CDR3 sequence is CSFAVVGETQYF. The CDR3 DNA reads as TGCAGCTTCGCTGTGGTCGGTGAGACCCAGTACTTC. The full variable domain, completed using reference TRBV29-1 and TRBJ2-5, is SAVISQKPSRDICQRGTSLTIQCQVDSQVTMMFWYRQQPGQSLTLIATANQGSEATYESGFVIDKFPISRPNLTFSTLTVSNMSPEDSSIYLCSFAVVGETQYFGPGTRLLVL.

Only a few counts were recorded for this clonotype. The V call is TRBV4-3, the J call TRBJ1-2; TRBD1 might be the D (5 bases). The V gene lost 3 bases and the J gene lost 4 bases, with 12 bases spanning the gap. The CDR3 covers 14 residues. Germline V lookup: CDR1 LGHNA, CDR2 YSLEER. CDR3 coding DNA: TGCGCCAGCAGCCAGGAACATGGGGGCTATGGCTACACCTTC. It yields the protein CASSQEHGGYGYTF.